This entry is about one T cell receptor (beta chain). Antigen specificity is unknown. Extracted total RNA amounted to at least 5.5 micrograms for each sample. This entry is derived from a study of blood T cells in healthy people across ages. For the study at large: With template switching, about one barcoded beta molecule was captured per two T cells.

Study-level findings and limits: Older age went with lower TCR beta diversity per million T cells, in a roughly linear way. Unsorted PBMCs ruled out conclusive naive versus antigen-experienced comparison.

V lost 4 bases and J lost 0; bases outside the gene matches: 13. Per germline, CDR1 DFQATT and CDR2 SNEGSKA (reference sequence). The CDR3 is 18 residues long. Combining a sample-barcoded 5' primer with a J-beta primer mix, a second PCR ran for roughly 6 to 11 cycles. TCRdb analysed the 5' RACE reads with MiXCR anew, one entry per CDR3 protein. The sample yields about 1,000,000 distinct CDR3 sequences, over 35% seen once. J is TRBJ2-1 and V is TRBV20-1; 9 bases fit TRBD2. Sample: blood. The origin of this receptor is a woman aged 55-75 years in good health. CDR3 sequence reads: CSAKGDAGGPISYNEQFF. DNA of the CDR3: TGCAGTGCTAAAGGGGACGCGGGAGGGCCCATCTCCTACAATGAGCAGTTCTTC.